Below are 30 T cell receptor beta chains sequenced from a single sample in a study of blood T cell repertoires in COVID-19. Produced via immunoSEQ multiplex PCR; TCRdb's table is partial and in-frame only. The table records over 85,000 clones, about 70% of them present only once. Material: peripheral blood. The receptors here all came from a woman aged 60-75 years with acute or convalescent COVID-19.

This sequence joins TRBV6-5 and TRBJ1-2; D call uncertain. Germline values: CDR1 MNHEY, CDR2 SVGAGI. V was shortened by 0 bases and J by 1 base, with 9 bases between the two germline ends. The CDR3 is 15 residues long. As DNA, the CDR3 is TGTGCCAGCAGTTACTCGAGTGGAGATAACTATGGCTACACCTTC. Its translation is CASSYSSGDNYGYTF.

In its sample, this clone was seen many times. The chain combines TRBV13 with TRBJ2-5; D might be TRBD2 (6 bases). V was pared by 4 bases and J by 2 bases, with 11 bases between. The CDR3 loop spans 14 amino acids. Germline loops: CDR1 PRHDT, CDR2 FYEKMQ (reference sequence). The CDR3 loop reads CASSSTGLQETQYF. CDR3 bases: TGTGCCAGCAGCTCCACGGGACTTCAAGAGACCCAGTACTTC. The variable domain in full, with the rest retrieved from reference TRBV13 and TRBJ2-5, is AAGVIQSPRHLIKEKRETATLKCYPIPRHDTVYWYQQGPGQDPQFLISFYEKMQSDKGSIPDRFSAQQFSDYHSELNMSSLELGDSALYFCASSSTGLQETQYFGPGTRLLVL.

The CDR3 DNA reads as TGCGCCAGCAGAGGACAGGGTCAGACTCAGCCCCAGCATTTT. Amino acids: CASRGQGQTQPQHF. The chain employs TRBV10-2 and TRBJ1-5; 8 nucleotides match TRBD1. The germline V gene encodes CDR1 WSHSY and CDR2 SAAADI. After removal of 6 bases from V and 6 bases from J, the junction contained 7 bases not matched to a gene. There are 14 residues in the CDR3.

This clone was counted a few times. The V gene is TRBV19, the J gene TRBJ1-5; the D gene is possibly TRBD1 (5 bases). The germline V gene encodes CDR1 LNHDA and CDR2 SQIVND (reference sequence). Trimming cost V 4 bases and J 4 bases, with 11 bases left between them. The CDR3 loop spans 14 amino acids. The CDR3 loop reads CASSNEGRNQPQHF. DNA for the CDR3: TGTGCCAGTAGTAACGAGGGGAGGAATCAGCCCCAGCATTTT.

The J gene is TRBJ1-2, the V gene TRBV5-5; D uncertain. Germline CDR1 reads SGHKS; CDR2 reads YYEKEE (reference sequence). V dropped 1 base and J dropped 0 bases, with 10 bases sitting between them. The CDR3 is 15 residues long. This chain's CDR3 is CASSLSGSANYGYTF. The CDR3 DNA is TGTGCCAGCAGCTTGAGCGGAAGTGCTAACTATGGCTACACCTTC. Using reference TRBV5-5 and TRBJ1-2 for the parts outside the CDR3, the full variable domain is DAGVTQSPTHLIKTRGQQVTLRCSPISGHKSVSWYQQVLGQGPQFIFQYYEKEERGRGNFPDRFSARQFPNYSSELNVNALLLGDSALYLCASSLSGSANYGYTFGSGTRLTVV.

About this clone itself: The sample has other DNA sequences that encode this CDR3 too. The rearrangement joins TRBV28 to TRBJ2-1, with TRBD1 identical over 7 bases. This CDR3 contains 15 residues. V was clipped by 7 bases and J by 0 bases; unmatched bases: 6. Germline CDR1 and CDR2: MDHEN and SYDVKM. The CDR3 sequence is CASTRQGFSYNEQFF. The CDR3 DNA is TGTGCCAGCACCCGACAGGGATTCTCCTACAATGAGCAGTTCTTC.

CDR3 DNA: TGTGCCAGCTCAGATATTACAGGGTTTAGCAATCAGCCCCAGCATTTT. Translating gives CASSDITGFSNQPQHF. V gene TRBV18 combines with J gene TRBJ1-5, with a possible D match to TRBD1 (6 bases). The V gene lost 5 bases and the J gene lost 0 bases, with 14 bases spanning the gap. Germline-derived CDR1 and CDR2 are KGHSH and LQKENI. The CDR3 totals 16 residues.

The gene calls are TRBV28 and TRBJ1-1; 10 bases map to TRBD1. Germline V gene lookup returns CDR1 MDHEN and CDR2 SYDVKM. V dropped 8 bases and J dropped 2; count of bases not matched to a gene: 8. CDR3 size: 15 residues. The CDR3 nucleotides are TGTGCCAGCGCCGGGACAGGGGCCCGTAACACTGAAGCTTTCTTT. Protein product: CASAGTGARNTEAFF. The full variable domain, rest sourced from reference TRBV28 and TRBJ1-1, is DVKVTQSSRYLVKRTGEKVFLECVQDMDHENMFWYRQDPGLGLRLIYFSYDVKMKEKGDIPEGYSVSREKKERFSLILESASTNQTSMYLCASAGTGARNTEAFFGQGTRLTVV.

V gene TRBV19 combines with J gene TRBJ1-5; 7 bases match TRBD1. CDR1 LNHDA and CDR2 SQIVND come from the germline V gene (reference sequence). This CDR3 comprises 14 residues. Trimming took 7 bases from V and 3 from J; bases not matched to a gene: 6. The CDR3, as DNA: TGTGCCAGTACCCGGGACAGCCTCAATCAGCCCCAGCATTTT. Its protein product is CASTRDSLNQPQHF.

This clone was counted only a few times. This chain connects TRBV10-1 to TRBJ2-7, with TRBD2 identical over 12 bases. The germline V gene encodes CDR1 WNHNN and CDR2 SYGVQD (reference sequence). The CDR3 has 14 residues. With 6 bases clipped from V and 4 bases from J, the junction kept 4 bases outside the gene matches. The CDR3 spells CASRASGGGYEQYF. CDR3 DNA sequence: TGCGCCAGCAGAGCTAGCGGGGGGGGGTACGAGCAGTACTTC.

The chain links TRBV3-1 (or the pseudogene TRBV3-2) to TRBJ1-2; TRBD1 is a possible D gene (5 bases). CDR1 is LGHDT, CDR2 YNNKEL, per germline (reference sequence). V was trimmed by 3 bases and J by 5 bases, leaving 28 bases between them. The CDR3 runs 19 residues. DNA for the CDR3: TGTGCCAGCAGCCACCACCGTGGGGGGTTCGTTCCCAACCCTTATGGCTACACCTTC. Translation gives CASSHHRGGFVPNPYGYTF.

In this sample, this clone turned up a few times. The junction shows a germline mismatch at one end, possibly a read error. The CDR3 nucleotides read TGCGCCAGTTCCGACGGAGACTTT. Protein sequence: CASSDGDF. J is TRBJ1-1 and V is TRBV5-1, with D uncertain. The CDR3 is 8 residues long. Germline V gene sequence: CDR1 SGHRS, CDR2 YFSETQ.

This chain uses TRBV9 with TRBJ2-7, with a weak D call TRBD2 (6 bases). Germline V gene sequence: CDR1 SGDLS, CDR2 YYNGEE. Between the trimmed V and J ends, which lost 4 bases and 3 bases, there was a span of 14 bases. The CDR3 runs to 14 residues. CDR3 sequence (DNA): TGTGCCAGCAGCCCCCGGGGAGGAGGCTACGAGCAGTACTTC. Protein: CASSPRGGGYEQYF.

This clone was detected only a few times. This chain joins TRBV6-2 or TRBV6-3 and TRBJ2-7; 7 bases are a match to TRBD2. In germline, CDR1 is MNHEY, CDR2 SVGEGT. V lost 3 bases, J lost 0 bases, and 11 bases stayed unmatched. The CDR3 is 17 residues long. CDR3 sequence: CASSYTRGRVISYEQYF. CDR3 coding DNA: TGTGCCAGCAGTTATACCCGGGGGAGGGTCATCTCCTACGAGCAGTACTTC.

In its sample, this clone was seen a few times. CDR3 residues: CASSRGQDYNEQFF. In DNA form, the CDR3 reads TGTGCCAGTAGTAGGGGACAGGACTACAATGAGCAGTTCTTC. V gene TRBV19 combines with J gene TRBJ2-1; 8 nucleotides agree with TRBD1. This CDR3 spans 14 amino acids. Trimming at V came to 4 bases and at J to 3 bases, leaving 2 bases not matched to a gene. The germline V gene encodes CDR1 LNHDA and CDR2 SQIVND (reference sequence).

This clone has a handful of counts. This chain connects TRBV7-9 to TRBJ1-5; 8 bases align to TRBD1. In germline, CDR1 is SEHNR, CDR2 FQNEAQ (reference sequence). The CDR3 sequence is 15 residues long. V shed 6 bases and J 8 bases; nucleotides not matched to a gene: 12. The CDR3 loop reads CASRTGTGKSEPQHF. The CDR3 DNA sequence: TGTGCCAGCAGGACCGGGACAGGTAAGTCCGAGCCCCAGCATTTT.

The V gene is TRBV7-9, the J gene TRBJ2-5; TRBD2 agrees at 12 bases. CDR1 is SEHNR and CDR2 is FQNEAQ in the germline V gene (reference sequence). CDR3 length: 19 amino acids. V lost 2 bases, J lost 0 bases, and 10 bases stayed unmatched. The CDR3 coding sequence is TGTGCCAGCAGCTTAAAGGGTACTAGCGGGGGGCTATACCAAGAGACCCAGTACTTC. It yields the protein CASSLKGTSGGLYQETQYF.

A single count supports this clone. This chain links TRBV6-5 with TRBJ1-3; the match to TRBD1 covers 7 bases. This CDR3 is 15 amino acids long. Per the germline V gene, CDR1 is MNHEY and CDR2 is SVGAGI. V dropped 6 bases and J dropped 2; count of bases not matched to a gene: 7. Written as DNA, the CDR3 is TGTGCCAGCAGGGACAACACAGGGGCTGGAAACACCATATATTTT. This sequence encodes CASRDNTGAGNTIYF.

The chain recombines TRBV4-1 with TRBJ1-1; D possibly corresponds to TRBD1 (5 bases). V was clipped by 0 bases and J by 4 bases, with 12 bases between them. The V gene's germline CDR1 is MGHRA and CDR2 YSYEKL. The CDR3 contains 15 residues. CDR3 DNA: TGCGCCAGCAGCCAAGATGGTCAGGGTGGCACTGAAGCTTTCTTT. Its protein product is CASSQDGQGGTEAFF.

The CDR3 region is CASSVRENNEQFF. The CDR3 DNA follows: TGCGCCAGCAGCGTGCGGGAGAACAATGAGCAGTTCTTC. J is TRBJ2-1 and V is TRBV4-3; TRBD2 matches 7 bases. Trimming removed 5 bases from V and 5 bases from J; junction bases left unmatched: 3. Germline CDR1 and CDR2: LGHNA and YSLEER. CDR3 length equals 13 residues.

The chain links TRBV9 to TRBJ2-5; weak D call: TRBD2 (5 bases). The germline V gene encodes CDR1 SGDLS and CDR2 YYNGEE. V lost 0 bases to trimming and J lost 4 bases, with 10 bases between them. This CDR3 has 14 amino acids. Here the CDR3 reads CASSVAEGRETQYF. As DNA, the CDR3 is TGTGCCAGCAGCGTAGCTGAAGGGAGAGAGACCCAGTACTTC.

J is TRBJ2-3 and V is TRBV5-1; 9 bases are a match to TRBD1. This CDR3 comprises 14 residues. With 7 bases clipped from V and 5 bases from J, the junction kept 8 bases outside the gene matches. The germline V gene has CDR1 SGHRS and CDR2 YFSETQ. CDR3 protein: CASSPGQGVDTQYF. The CDR3 DNA is TGCGCCAGCTCACCGGGACAGGGAGTAGATACGCAGTATTTT.

This clone was detected only once. The CDR3 DNA reads as TGTGCCAGTAGTATGACAAGAGCAATGGAGACCCAGTACTTC. Residues: CASSMTRAMETQYF. The rearrangement links TRBV19 to TRBJ2-5; D gene ambiguous. Germline V gives CDR1 LNHDA, CDR2 SQIVND (reference sequence). V was pared by 3 bases and J by 5 bases, with 13 bases between. The CDR3 spans 14 residues.

In its sample, this clone was seen a few times. V and J are TRBV27 and TRBJ1-1, with D perhaps TRBD1 (5 bases). The V end lost 1 base, the J end lost 8 bases, and 17 bases lay between the germline ends. The length of the CDR3 is 15 residues. Germline V gene data show CDR1 as MNHEY and CDR2 as SMNVEV (reference sequence). In DNA, the CDR3 is TGTGCCAGCAGTTTATATGGGGGAGGTGTGTCAGAAGCTTTCTTT. The encoded protein is CASSLYGGGVSEAFF.

This clone was seen once. This chain links TRBV9 with TRBJ2-3; no reliable D call. V was clipped by 1 base and J by 4 bases, with 7 bases between them. This CDR3 has 13 residues. Germline CDR1 is SGDLS and CDR2 is YYNGEE. CDR3 sequence reads: CASSVITADTQYF. CDR3 in DNA: TGTGCCAGCAGCGTAATCACTGCAGATACGCAGTATTTT. The full variable domain, completed using reference TRBV9 and TRBJ2-3, is DSGVTQTPKHLITATGQRVTLRCSPRSGDLSVYWYQQSLDQGLQFLIQYYNGEERAKGNILERFSAQQFPDLHSELNLSSLELGDSALYFCASSVITADTQYFGPGTRLTVL.

There are many counts of this clone. The rearrangement uses TRBV2 and TRBJ2-7; TRBD2 agrees at 7 bases. V lost 8 bases to trimming and J lost 9 bases; unmatched junction nucleotides: 7. The germline V gene has CDR1 SNHLY and CDR2 FYNNEI. The CDR3 totals 11 residues. CDR3 nucleotides: TGTGCCAGCCTCGTCGGGACTACGCAGTACTTC. It specifies CASLVGTTQYF.

This rearrangement joins TRBV4-3 to TRBJ2-2, with TRBD1 matching 10 bases. The V segment lost 0 bases and the J segment 6 bases; nucleotides outside the gene matches: 4. The CDR3 contains 16 residues. CDR1 is LGHNA, CDR2 YSLEER, per germline. The CDR3 loop is CASSQDSGTGAGELFF. CDR3 nucleotide sequence: TGCGCCAGCAGCCAAGATTCTGGGACAGGGGCCGGGGAGCTGTTTTTT.

This chain links TRBV9 with TRBJ1-1; no firm D call. The CDR3 is made up of 15 amino acids. V lost 4 bases and J 0 bases, leaving 13 bases between the germline ends. The V gene's germline CDR1 is SGDLS and CDR2 YYNGEE. CDR3 region: CASSPLERMNTEAFF. The CDR3, as DNA: TGTGCCAGCAGCCCCCTGGAGAGGATGAACACTGAAGCTTTCTTT.

This clone occurred a few times. The chain couples TRBV10-3 to TRBJ2-7; 8 bases map to TRBD1. The CDR3 consists of 15 residues. V lost 6 bases to trimming and J lost 0 bases; unmatched junction nucleotides: 7. CDR1 ENHRY and CDR2 SYGVKD come from the germline V gene. For the CDR3, the DNA is TGTGCCATCAGCCAGGGGGCGAGGAGCTCCTACGAGCAGTACTTC. Translating it yields CAISQGARSSYEQYF.

The V and J genes are TRBV12-3 or TRBV12-4 and TRBJ2-1, with 8 bases lining up with TRBD1. Trimming took 1 base from V and 10 from J; bases not matched to a gene: 3. CDR3 length equals 13 residues. The CDR3 nucleotides are TGTGCCAGCAGTTTAGACAGGACAGGGGAGCAGTTCTTC. It codes for CASSLDRTGEQFF.